This T cell receptor beta chain was recovered during a study of cytomegalovirus exposure and HLA in healthy donors. This CDR3 has 15 residues. Trimming left V 1 base short and J 7 bases short, with 15 bases between. Germline values: CDR1 SGHDT, CDR2 YYEEEE. Primers included in the PCR were 60 Vbeta and 13 Jbeta primers. Measured with immunoSEQ multiplex PCR; TCRdb has only the in-frame clones, and not every one. The sample includes roughly 100,000 clones, about 81% of them seen just once. The specimen was PBMCs. The origin of this receptor is a man aged 25 to 45 in good health and CMV-seronegative. The J gene is TRBJ2-4, the V gene TRBV5-6; perhaps TRBD2 as D (5 bases). For the CDR3, the DNA is TGTGCCAGCAGCTTGAGGCGGCCTAGCCGGAACATTCAGTACTTC. This gives the protein CASSLRRPSRNIQYF.